This is a list of T cell receptor beta chains from one sample in a study of T-cell reconstitution after alpha-beta-depleted transplantation in children. Using its own MiXCR run on the PCR reads, TCRdb lists one record per CDR3 protein. The sample gives approximately 150,000 distinct CDR3 sequences, 8.8% of which show up once; around 18% is in the top ten. Sequences were derived from PBMCs, mostly from graft donor cells, sampled 180 days after TCRalphabeta/CD19-depleted stem cell transplant. These receptors were obtained from a female patient younger than 10 who had a stem cell transplant for congenital amegakaryocytic thrombocytopenia, so the T cells may come from the graft donor. CDR3s include the opening cysteine and the closing phenylalanine or tryptophan. The D gene is left open where the match is weak. Only part of the rows carry a size: once, few, many, or a class if the clone is expanded.

>few|NA|TRBV6-2/TRBV6-3|TRBJ2-1
TGTGCCAGCGAGAGAGAAAATGAGCAGTTCTTC
CASERENEQFF
>many|NA|TRBV15|TRBJ2-7
TGTGCCACCAGCAGAGATTGGAGCCACTCCTACGAGCAGTACTTC
CATSRDWSHSYEQYF
>many|TRBD1|TRBV7-9|TRBJ2-4
TGTGCCAGCAGCTTTTCGACAGGGGTAAACATTCAGTACTTC
CASSFSTGVNIQYF
>few|NA|TRBV12-3/TRBV12-4|TRBJ2-1
TGTGCCAGCAGCCGGGGGATTGAGCAGTTCTTC
CASSRGIEQFF
>many|NA|TRBV10-2|TRBJ2-1
TGCGCCAGCAGTGAGTTGTTTGTCAGCTACAATGAGCAGTTCTTC
CASSELFVSYNEQFF
>many|TRBD2|TRBV6-5|TRBJ2-3
TGTGCCAGCAGCCCCCCGGGGGGGGCGCCCACAGATACGCAGTATTTT
CASSPPGGAPTDTQYF
>NA|TRBD1|TRBV5-1|TRBJ2-5
TGCGCCAGCAGCTTGTGGGGGACAGGGGAAGGGGAGACCCAGTACTTC
CASSLWGTGEGETQYF
>NA|TRBD2|TRBV28|TRBJ2-2
TGTGCCAGCAGTTCATTAGCGGGAAGCACCGGGGAGCTGTTTTTT
CASSSLAGSTGELFF
>many|NA|TRBV29-1|TRBJ2-5
TGCAGCGTTGGTCGACGGCAACGGACCCAAGAGACCCAGTACTTC
CSVGRRQRTQETQYF
>few|NA|TRBV12-5|TRBJ1-1
TGTGCTAGTGCCCGTGCCCGGACCACGGCTTTCTTT
CASARARTTAFF
>many|NA|TRBV12-3/TRBV12-4|TRBJ2-6
TGTGCCAGCAGTTTTTCCTGGGCCAACGTCCTGACTTTC
CASSFSWANVLTF
>many|NA|TRBV7-2|TRBJ2-1
TGTGCCAGCAGCTTAGGGTTCTCCTACAATGAGCAGTTCTTC
CASSLGFSYNEQFF
>many|NA|TRBV6-1|TRBJ2-1
TGTGCCAGCAGTGAATTTGGATCCTACAATGAGCAGTTCTTC
CASSEFGSYNEQFF
>few|TRBD2|TRBV9|TRBJ2-3
TGTGCCAGCAGCGGAGGGACTAGCGGACTCACAGATACGCAGTATTTT
CASSGGTSGLTDTQYF
>many|TRBD1|TRBV7-8|TRBJ2-7
TGTGCCAGCAGCTTAGAACAGTACAGGGGAGTGTTATTAGGAACCTACGAGCAGTACTTC
CASSLEQYRGVLLGTYEQYF
>few|TRBD1|TRBV5-1|TRBJ2-4
TGCGCCAGCAGCTTGGGGGACAGGGAGGTAGCCAAAAACATTCAGTACTTC
CASSLGDREVAKNIQYF
>many|TRBD2|TRBV3-1|TRBJ2-1
TGTGCCAGCAGCCAAGTCCTTAGCGGGGGGGCGGTTGAGCAGTTCTTC
CASSQVLSGGAVEQFF
>many|TRBD2|TRBV20-1|TRBJ2-7
TGCAGTGCTAGAGTGCCCGGGGGGGCCGAGTACGAGCAGTACTTC
CSARVPGGAEYEQYF
>NA|TRBD1|TRBV27|TRBJ1-2
TGTGCCAGCAGTTTATCCCCTCCGGGACAGGGCTATGGCTACACCTTC
CASSLSPPGQGYGYTF
>many|NA|TRBV7-9|TRBJ2-5
TGTGCCAGCAGCTTAGCTCGGGGTTTCTTCGAAGAGACCCAGTACTTC
CASSLARGFFEETQYF
>few|NA|TRBV5-1|TRBJ2-1
TGCGCCAGCAGCTTAGACAGTCAACGATTTAACACCTACAATGAGCAGTTCTTC
CASSLDSQRFNTYNEQFF
>many|TRBD1|TRBV10-3|TRBJ1-2
TGTGCCATCAGTGCGGCAGGGGGCTATGGCTACACCTTC
CAISAAGGYGYTF
>many|NA|TRBV12-3/TRBV12-4|TRBJ1-5
TGTGCCAGCAGCACACAGGGCCCCCCCCAGCATTTT
CASSTQGPPQHF
>NA|TRBD2|TRBV4-2|TRBJ2-1
TGTGCCAGCAGCAAAATACTAGCGCCGAACTCCTACAATGAGCAGTTCTTC
CASSKILAPNSYNEQFF
>NA|NA|TRBV28|TRBJ2-7
TGTGCCGTCGGGTTCCACGAGCAGTACTTC
CAVGFHEQYF
>few|NA|TRBV30|TRBJ2-7
TGTGCCTGGAGTATCAAACCGCCGGGGGAGCAGTACTTC
CAWSIKPPGEQYF
>NA|TRBD2|TRBV2|TRBJ2-2
TGTGCCAGCAGTGTAGCTAGCGGGAGAATTGGGACCGGGGAGCTGTTTTTT
CASSVASGRIGTGELFF
>many|NA|TRBV20-1|TRBJ2-3
TGCAGTGCTAGATGGAGAGCCAGCACAGATACGCAGTATTTT
CSARWRASTDTQYF
>many|NA|TRBV28|TRBJ1-1
TGTGCCAGCAGAGTTTTTGACACTGAAGCTTTCTTT
CASRVFDTEAFF
>few|NA|TRBV11-2|TRBJ2-3
TGTGCCAGCAGCTTAGATCGAACTTCTTATACGCAGTATTTT
CASSLDRTSYTQYF
>NA|TRBD1|TRBV19|TRBJ2-2
TGTGCCAGTATCAAGGGGGCGTATGGAGACACCGGGGAGCTGTTTTTT
CASIKGAYGDTGELFF
>NA|NA|TRBV30|TRBJ2-7
TGTGCCTGGAGTGTCTTTGGCTCGTGGGGCTCCTACGAGCAGTACTTC
CAWSVFGSWGSYEQYF
>many|TRBD2|TRBV7-8|TRBJ2-3
TGTGCCAGCAGCGTGACTAGCGGGGGGGGTACAGATACGCAGTATTTT
CASSVTSGGGTDTQYF
>few|NA|TRBV12-3/TRBV12-4|TRBJ2-2
TGTGCCAGCAGTTTCCAGGCCCTGAACACCGGGGAGCTGTTTTTT
CASSFQALNTGELFF
>few|TRBD2|TRBV5-1|TRBJ2-7
TGCGCCAGCAGCTTAGAACTAGCGGTTTACGAGCAGTACTTC
CASSLELAVYEQYF
>few|NA|TRBV7-2|TRBJ2-5
TGTGCCAGCAGCTTTCAGACCCAAGAGACCCAGTACTTC
CASSFQTQETQYF
>many|NA|TRBV7-8|TRBJ1-2
TGTGCCAGCAGCTTACGGACAGCTAACTATGGCTACACCTTC
CASSLRTANYGYTF
>many|TRBD1|TRBV3-1|TRBJ1-2
TGTGCCAGCAGCCGGGACAGGGCCCGGACGTCTTATGGCTACACCTTC
CASSRDRARTSYGYTF
>many|TRBD2|TRBV28|TRBJ2-7
TGTGCCAGCAGTTTTCTAGCGGGAGCGGGTATTAACGAGCAGTACTTC
CASSFLAGAGINEQYF
>many|NA|TRBV30|TRBJ2-2
TGTGCCTGGAGTTTAATGGGGGCAGGCGGGGAGCTGTTTTTT
CAWSLMGAGGELFF
>many|NA|TRBV20-1|TRBJ2-1
TGCAGTGCTAGAAGACTAGGCAGCTACAATGAGCAGTTCTTC
CSARRLGSYNEQFF
>many|NA|TRBV4-3|TRBJ2-7
TGCGCCAGCAAGTCGAGAGAGCAGTACTTC
CASKSREQYF
>many|NA|TRBV2|TRBJ2-2
TGTGCCAGCAAGTTTTCCACCGGGGAGCTGTTTTTT
CASKFSTGELFF